The rows below give T cell receptor beta chains drawn from one sample of a study of CD8+ T cells in alopecia areata. Sequenced by immunoSEQ multiplex PCR; TCRdb stores in-frame clones only, minus some. There are 75,000 to 85,000 clones in the sample; 66% occur only once, and about 20% lies in the top ten. The sequences come from CD8+ T cells sorted from blood, collected at week 24, from a patient treated with tofacitinib. The source of these receptors is a human donor with alopecia areata. CDR3s include the opening cysteine and the closing phenylalanine or tryptophan. The D gene is left open where the match is weak. Expanded clones get a size class; other rows say once, few or many, or leave the size out.

d_call	j_call	v_call	clone_size	cdr3_aa	cdr3_nt
-	TRBJ2-1	TRBV6-5	-	CASGLGRVSEQFF	TGTGCCAGCGGGCTAGGAAGGGTTTCGGAGCAGTTCTTC
-	TRBJ1-3	TRBV7-9	few	CASSPRTNPGNTIYF	TGTGCCAGCAGCCCACGGACAAATCCCGGAAACACCATATATTTT
-	TRBJ1-2	TRBV4-3	-	CASSQDGGGGYGYTF	TGCGCCAGCAGCCAAGATGGGGGTGGCGGCTATGGCTACACCTTC
TRBD1	TRBJ2-5	TRBV30	once	CVWNGWGGTGHRETQYF	TGTGTCTGGAACGGTTGGGGCGGGACAGGCCACAGGGAGACCCAGTACTTC
-	TRBJ1-1	TRBV2	-	CASSVRGSEAFF	TGTGCCAGCAGTGTAAGAGGGTCTGAAGCTTTCTTT
TRBD2	TRBJ2-3	TRBV7-8	few	CASIRLAGRSDTQYF	TGTGCCAGCATCAGACTAGCGGGGCGTTCAGATACGCAGTATTTT
TRBD2	TRBJ2-7	TRBV5-1	-	CASSLYSGGYEQYF	TGCGCCAGCAGCCTATATAGCGGGGGGTACGAGCAGTACTTC
TRBD1	TRBJ2-5	TRBV5-6	-	CASSPGDREQETQYF	TGTGCCAGCAGCCCGGGGGACAGGGAGCAAGAGACCCAGTACTTC
TRBD2	TRBJ2-5	TRBV7-9	once	CASSFKRGIQETQYF	TGTGCCAGCAGCTTTAAGCGGGGGATACAAGAGACCCAGTACTTC
TRBD2	TRBJ2-4	TRBV7-3	-	CASSLAGGSIQYF	TGTGCCAGCAGCTTAGCGGGAGGGAGCATTCAGTACTTC
-	TRBJ2-7	TRBV5-6	-	CASSLAGGFYEQYF	TGTGCCAGCAGCTTGGCAGGGGGGTTCTACGAGCAGTACTTC
TRBD2	TRBJ2-1	TRBV27	-	CASSLGSSGNNEQFF	TGTGCCAGCAGTTTAGGCTCTAGCGGGAACAATGAGCAGTTCTTC
-	TRBJ2-7	TRBV21-1	-	CASSKSNSGQYF	TGTGCCAGCAGCAAATCGAACTCAGGGCAGTACTTC
TRBD2	TRBJ2-2	TRBV7-9	-	CASSSLAGGPGELFF	TGTGCCAGCAGCTCCCTGGCGGGGGGACCCGGGGAGCTGTTTTTT
TRBD1	TRBJ1-5	TRBV2	few	CASSKGTASNQPQHF	TGTGCCAGCAGTAAAGGGACAGCTAGCAATCAGCCCCAGCATTTT
TRBD1	TRBJ1-2	TRBV30	-	CAWSVDGTGYGYTF	TGTGCCTGGAGTGTGGACGGGACAGGCTATGGCTACACCTTC
-	TRBJ1-2	TRBV29-1	few	CSVEDYKGGRVYGYTF	TGCAGCGTTGAAGATTATAAAGGAGGCAGAGTCTATGGCTACACCTTC
-	TRBJ2-5	TRBV4-2	-	CASSLYPAAGGETQYF	TGTGCCAGCAGCTTGTATCCTGCGGCAGGCGGGGAGACCCAGTACTTC
-	TRBJ1-2	TRBV4-1	-	CASSQESGIGDGYTF	TGCGCCAGCAGCCAAGAAAGTGGAATCGGGGACGGCTACACCTTC
-	TRBJ1-1	TRBV4-3	once	CASSPVGGNTEAFF	TGCGCCAGCAGCCCGGTGGGGGGGAACACTGAAGCTTTCTTT
-	TRBJ1-1	TRBV2	-	CASSQPGTEPAEAFF	TGTGCCAGCAGCCAACCAGGGACGGAACCCGCTGAAGCTTTCTTT
-	TRBJ1-2	TRBV7-6	once	CASSFPKESEPYGYTF	TGTGCCAGCAGCTTTCCCAAAGAGTCGGAACCCTATGGCTACACCTTC
TRBD2	TRBJ2-1	TRBV7-9	-	CASSPRTSGGTYNYNEQFF	TGTGCCAGCAGCCCAAGAACTAGCGGGGGGACCTACAACTACAATGAGCAGTTCTTC